These 9 T cell receptor beta chains originate from one sample sequenced in a study of OX40 agonist ivuxolimab in advanced cancers. Measured with immunoSEQ multiplex PCR; TCRdb has only the in-frame clones, and not every one. The sample contains 50,000 to 65,000 clones, 85% to 90% of which appear only once. Source: CD4+ or CD8+ T cells sorted from blood, taken in a trial of the OX40 agonist ivuxolimab. These receptors were taken from an adult with an advanced solid tumor such as melanoma, head and neck, liver or kidney cancer.

The chain is built from TRBV5-6 and TRBJ2-7; D uncertain. V shed 2 bases and J shed 4 bases, with 16 bases lying between them. CDR3 length: 15 amino acids. Germline V gene lookup returns CDR1 SGHDT and CDR2 YYEEEE. The CDR3 DNA sequence: TGTGCCAGCAGCTTTTTGGACGGAGTAGGGTACGAGCAGTACTTC. This gives the protein CASSFLDGVGYEQYF.

The chain joins TRBV27 to TRBJ2-3, with 9 bases that match TRBD2. The CDR3 loop spans 16 amino acids. CDR1 and CDR2 (germline): MNHEY, SMNVEV (reference sequence). With 2 bases clipped from V and 2 bases from J, the junction kept 5 bases outside the gene matches. DNA of the CDR3: TGTGCCAGCAGTTTACGTAGCGGGGGAACCACAGATACGCAGTATTTT. Its protein product is CASSLRSGGTTDTQYF.

This clone has just one count. The CDR3 coding sequence is TGCGCCAGCAGCCCGAATAGCGGGAGCGCCTACGAGCAGTACTTC. This encodes CASSPNSGSAYEQYF. The rearrangement uses TRBV5-1 and TRBJ2-7; TRBD2 aligns across 9 bases. V shed 4 bases, J shed 2 bases, and the junction held 7 bases outside the gene matches. This CDR3 is built from 15 residues. Per the germline V gene, CDR1 is SGHRS and CDR2 is YFSETQ.

This clone was detected once. CDR3 in DNA: TGTGCCATCAGCGCCAGACTGGCGGGAGGTTCAGGCTACAATGAGCAGTTCTTC. It encodes CAISARLAGGSGYNEQFF. The chain joins TRBV10-3 to TRBJ2-1, with 8 bases lining up with TRBD2. The trim removed 6 bases at V and 3 bases at J, leaving 16 bases unmatched. From germline, CDR1 is ENHRY and CDR2 SYGVKD. This CDR3 region has 18 residues.

The rearrangement uses TRBV2 and TRBJ1-2; the D is unclear. The V end lost 0 bases, the J end lost 7 bases, and 15 bases lay between the germline ends. The CDR3 runs 15 residues. CDR1 and CDR2 from the germline V gene are SNHLY and FYNNEI. The CDR3 is CASSEASRLTGGYTF. CDR3 DNA: TGTGCCAGCAGTGAAGCGTCCAGGCTGACGGGTGGCTACACCTTC.

The chain joins TRBV6-5 to TRBJ2-7; D gene ambiguous. The CDR3 is 12 residues long. Trimming cost V 4 bases and J 6 bases, with 10 bases left between them. In germline, CDR1 is MNHEY, CDR2 SVGAGI. CDR3 sequence reads: CASSSPGFEQYF. As DNA, the CDR3 is TGTGCCAGCAGTTCCCCAGGATTCGAGCAGTACTTC.

This sequence joins TRBV7-9 and TRBJ2-6, with no clear D. This CDR3 has 17 residues. V was trimmed by 2 bases and J by 4 bases, leaving 15 bases between them. The germline V gene encodes CDR1 SEHNR and CDR2 FQNEAQ (reference sequence). The CDR3 DNA follows: TGTGCCAGCAGCTTATCCATAGGCAGAGCGGGGGCCAACGTCCTGACTTTC. Translated: CASSLSIGRAGANVLTF.

V is TRBV2 and J is TRBJ2-1; D is unclear. Germline CDR1 SNHLY, CDR2 FYNNEI. This CDR3 spans 14 amino acids. The V end was cut by 2 bases, the J end by 4 bases, with 9 bases between. CDR3 in amino acids: CASSENGVYNEQFF. CDR3 nucleotide sequence: TGTGCCAGCAGTGAAAATGGGGTATACAATGAGCAGTTCTTC.

The chain combines TRBV9 with TRBJ2-3; tentatively, D is TRBD1 (5 bases). The V gene lost 5 bases and the J gene lost 3 bases, with 16 bases spanning the gap. The CDR3 has 15 residues. CDR1 is SGDLS, CDR2 YYNGEE, per germline. In DNA form, the CDR3 reads TGTGCCAGCAGTTTTACAGGCGCCCGGACAGATACGCAGTATTTT. This sequence encodes CASSFTGARTDTQYF.